This TCR beta chain was documented in a study of T cells in Graves' hyperthyroidism and ophthalmopathy. General study findings and limits: For ophthalmopathy, model prediction preceded onset by a median approximately 6 months. Patients with ophthalmopathy were separated from those with stable hyperthyroidism by a 13 V-J model.

The CDR3 extends over 16 amino acids. Trimming cost V 2 bases and J 2 bases, with 14 bases left between them. Germline values: CDR1 MNHEY, CDR2 SMNVEV (reference sequence). An absence of ophthalmopathy progression within 18 months meant stable Graves' hyperthyroidism. These patients, aged 18 to 65, had recently diagnosed hyperthyroidism lasting under 2 months. Using RNA transcripts as the source, TCR beta CDR3 regions were amplified. TCR CDR3 regions were first amplified by RT-PCR with HTBI primers. MiXCR was run by TCRdb on the multiplex PCR reads, yielding one entry per CDR3 protein. In the table there are roughly 630,000 distinct CDR3 sequences, 15% to 19% of which are singletons. This clonotype showed up many times. What it recognizes is unknown.

The J gene is TRBJ2-3, the V gene TRBV27; D is unclear. The specimen was blood. The clonotype originates from a woman under 40 with Graves' hyperthyroidism. The CDR3 nucleotides read TGTGCCAGCAGTTTAGTCTTTCAGAGAAACACAGATACGCAGTATTTT. Translation gives CASSLVFQRNTDTQYF.